Presented here are 32 T cell receptor beta chains from one specimen sequenced in a study of T-cell reconstitution after alpha-beta-depleted transplantation in children. Unique molecular identifiers were used to barcode this TCRbeta library. MiXCR, run by TCRdb on the PCR reads, gives a single entry per CDR3 protein. The profile covers about 400,000 distinct CDR3 sequences, with 20% appearing a single time and 3.8% taken by the ten largest. The sample consisted of PBMCs from the stem cell graft donor, taken from the stem cell graft. These TCRs come from a human donor who donated a stem cell graft to a child with acute myeloid leukemia.

J is TRBJ2-4 and V is TRBV29-1; maybe TRBD2 (7 bases). V was trimmed by 5 bases and J by 8 bases, leaving 22 bases between them. This CDR3 has 15 residues. In germline, CDR1 is SQVTM, CDR2 ANQGSEA. CDR3 amino acids: CSVSLADFRGDIQYF. In DNA form, the CDR3 reads TGCAGCGTTAGCCTAGCGGACTTTAGGGGGGACATTCAGTACTTC.

This clonotype has only a few counts. The CDR3 DNA follows: TGTGCCAGCAGTTTTTTGGGGGGTAGCGCAGATACGCAGTATTTT. It translates to CASSFLGGSADTQYF. The V call is TRBV28, the J call TRBJ2-3; a possible D gene is TRBD2 (6 bases). V was trimmed by 3 bases and J by 4 bases, leaving 14 bases between them. Per germline, CDR1 MDHEN and CDR2 SYDVKM. The CDR3 is 15 amino acids.

The V gene is TRBV6-1, the J gene TRBJ2-1, with D possibly matching TRBD2 (6 bases). This CDR3 comprises 16 residues. The germline V gene has CDR1 MNHNS and CDR2 SASEGT. The ends were cut back, 6 bases at V and 1 base at J, with 16 bases in the middle. CDR3 sequence reads: CASRPLIAESYNEQFF. As DNA, the CDR3 is TGTGCCAGCAGACCTCTAATAGCGGAGTCCTACAATGAGCAGTTCTTC.

This clonotype was seen repeatedly, ten times or more. The chain couples TRBV27 to TRBJ1-5; TRBD1 is a possible D gene (6 bases). V shed 0 bases and J shed 7 bases, with 13 bases lying between them. CDR3 length: 15 residues. Per the germline V gene, CDR1 is MNHEY and CDR2 is SMNVEV (reference sequence). As DNA, the CDR3 is TGTGCCAGCAGTTTATCTTGGGGGCAAGAACAGCCCCAGCATTTT. Encoded protein: CASSLSWGQEQPQHF.

This clonotype appeared many times. This chain links TRBV20-1 with TRBJ2-7; D possibly corresponds to TRBD2 (5 bases). Germline V CDR1 and CDR2: DFQATT, SNEGSKA (reference sequence). There are 13 residues in the CDR3. The ends were cut back, 3 bases at V and 6 bases at J, with 15 bases in the middle. The CDR3 DNA is TGCAGTGCTAGCGTGGAGGTGGTTGGCGAGCAGTACTTC. This codes for CSASVEVVGEQYF.

In its sample, this clonotype was seen a few times. The DNA of the CDR3 is TGTGCCATCAGGTTCGCTAGCGGGCTGACAGATACGCAGTATTTT. The encoded protein is CAIRFASGLTDTQYF. The chain couples TRBV10-3 to TRBJ2-3, with TRBD2 matching over 8 bases. The ends lost 6 bases at V and 3 bases at J; junction bases unmatched: 8. Germline-derived CDR1 and CDR2 are ENHRY and SYGVKD. This CDR3 is 15 amino acids long.

This clonotype was observed a few times. This chain joins TRBV24-1 and TRBJ2-5; TRBD1 agrees at 9 bases. V was pared by 3 bases and J by 0 bases, with 4 bases of the junction left unmatched. The CDR3 is 16 amino acids. In germline, CDR1 is KGHDR, CDR2 SFDVKD. CDR3 DNA sequence: TGTGCCACCAGTGATCGACAGGGGGGGTACCAAGAGACCCAGTACTTC. Protein: CATSDRQGGYQETQYF.

The V gene is TRBV20-1, the J gene TRBJ2-2; 10 bases match TRBD2. Looked up from germline, CDR1 is DFQATT and CDR2 is SNEGSKA (reference sequence). This CDR3 region has 16 residues. V was pared by 0 bases and J by 2 bases, with 3 bases of the junction left unmatched. CDR3 sequence: CSARDLAGDNTGELFF. The CDR3 region has the DNA TGCAGTGCTAGAGATCTAGCGGGGGACAACACCGGGGAGCTGTTTTTT.

In this sample, this clonotype turned up a few times. The rearrangement joins TRBV27 to TRBJ2-7; 10 bases agree with TRBD2. V shed 8 bases, J shed 2 bases, and the junction held 21 bases outside the gene matches. CDR3 length: 19 residues. Germline V lookup: CDR1 MNHEY, CDR2 SMNVEV (reference sequence). CDR3 sequence reads: CASAAGLAGVPQPTYEQYF. The CDR3, as DNA: TGTGCCAGCGCCGCCGGGCTAGCGGGGGTTCCCCAGCCCACCTACGAGCAGTACTTC.

This clonotype has at least ten counts. The V and J genes are TRBV29-1 and TRBJ1-2, with D possibly TRBD1 on 5 matching bases. The CDR3 extends over 13 amino acids. Germline-derived CDR1 and CDR2 are SQVTM and ANQGSEA. Trimming shortened V by 4 bases and J by 0 bases, and 9 bases separated the two germline ends. The CDR3 protein is CSVGGRANYGYTF. The CDR3 coding sequence is TGCAGCGTTGGGGGCAGAGCTAACTATGGCTACACCTTC.

The genes are TRBV7-9 and TRBJ2-1; 9 bases align to TRBD1. This CDR3 is built from 15 residues. Germline CDR1 and CDR2: SEHNR and FQNEAQ (reference sequence). The ends lost 5 bases at V and 3 bases at J; junction bases unmatched: 5. The CDR3 DNA reads TGTGCCAGCAGCAGGGACAGGGAGCGCTACAATGAGCAGTTCTTC. The encoded protein is CASSRDRERYNEQFF.

This clonotype appeared many times. The chain joins TRBV15 to TRBJ2-7; D remains unclear. Between the trimmed V and J ends, which lost 0 bases and 3 bases, there was a span of 9 bases. Germline-derived CDR1 and CDR2 are LNHNV and YYDKDF (reference sequence). The CDR3 sequence is 14 residues long. The CDR3 loop is CATSRDRWDYEQYF. The DNA of the CDR3 is TGTGCCACCAGCAGAGATCGTTGGGACTACGAGCAGTACTTC.

This clonotype was seen at least ten times. This sequence joins TRBV6-5 and TRBJ1-2, with D possibly TRBD1 on 6 matching bases. In germline, CDR1 is MNHEY, CDR2 SVGAGI. Between the trimmed V and J ends, which lost 5 bases and 7 bases, there was a span of 11 bases. The CDR3 is 12 residues long. Here the CDR3 reads CASSQGFIGYTF. The CDR3, as DNA: TGTGCCAGCAGTCAGGGGTTTATTGGCTACACCTTC.

The genes are TRBV15 and TRBJ1-6, with D unresolved. Trimming removed 3 bases at V and 8 bases at J, with 11 bases between. Germline V CDR1 and CDR2: LNHNV, YYDKDF (reference sequence). This CDR3 comprises 14 residues. The CDR3 spells CATSRDGTDSPLHF. CDR3 nucleotide sequence: TGTGCCACCAGCAGGGACGGTACCGATTCACCCCTCCACTTT.

This clonotype has more than one count but fewer than ten. The genes are TRBV10-2 and TRBJ2-6; D unresolved. V lost 3 bases, J lost 0 bases, and 12 bases lay in between. The CDR3 is 17 amino acids. Per the germline V gene, CDR1 is WSHSY and CDR2 is SAAADI. CDR3 DNA sequence: TGCGCCAGCAGTGACCTCCTACCGGGCTCTGGGGCCAACGTCCTGACTTTC. This translates into CASSDLLPGSGANVLTF.

The chain has TRBV12-3 or TRBV12-4 and TRBJ1-2; D is perhaps TRBD1 (6 bases). Trimming stripped 4 bases from V and 2 bases from J, with 17 bases between. This CDR3 is built from 16 residues. CDR3 sequence (DNA): TGTGCCAGCAGTTCAGCCCTAACTACAGGGAACTATGGCTACACCTTC. Translated: CASSSALTTGNYGYTF.

This clonotype was seen repeatedly, ten times or more. The chain is built from TRBV25-1 and TRBJ2-7, with 9 bases fitting TRBD1. V lost 6 bases, J lost 1 base, and 1 base stayed unmatched. This CDR3 contains 13 residues. Germline values: CDR1 MGHDK, CDR2 SYGVNS. CDR3 loop: CASRGTGSYEQYF. CDR3 sequence (DNA): TGTGCCAGCAGGGGGACAGGGTCCTACGAGCAGTACTTC.

This clonotype was counted at least ten times. The chain joins TRBV29-1 to TRBJ2-6; 8 positions match TRBD1. Germline assignment: CDR1 SQVTM and CDR2 ANQGSEA. V lost 4 bases, J lost 4 bases, and 6 bases stayed unmatched. The CDR3 consists of 15 residues. This CDR3 is CSVVLQGEGANVLTF. CDR3 in DNA: TGCAGCGTTGTATTACAGGGGGAAGGGGCCAACGTCCTGACTTTC.

In this sample, this clonotype turned up a few times. The chain couples TRBV7-3 to TRBJ1-2; no clear D. Germline assignment: CDR1 SGHTA and CDR2 FQGTGA. The length of the CDR3 is 13 residues. The germline V and J ends were trimmed by 1 base and 6 bases, with 9 bases remaining between them. CDR3 nucleotide sequence: TGTGCCAGCAGCTTAAATGCAGGCGATGGCTACACCTTC. Amino acid sequence: CASSLNAGDGYTF.

The chain joins TRBV24-1 to TRBJ2-2, with D unresolved. The germline V gene has CDR1 KGHDR and CDR2 SFDVKD. The CDR3 covers 14 residues. V lost 8 bases and J 3 bases, leaving 12 bases between the germline ends. The CDR3 DNA is TGTGCCACCACTGCGGACGGATACACCGGGGAGCTGTTTTTT. Translating gives CATTADGYTGELFF.

Only a few counts were recorded for this clonotype. The CDR3 DNA reads as TGCGCCAGCAGCTTGGGGACCTTATTGCATGGCTACACCTTC. Translating it yields CASSLGTLLHGYTF. The gene calls are TRBV5-1 and TRBJ1-2; D unclear. The CDR3 is 14 residues long. Per germline, CDR1 SGHRS and CDR2 YFSETQ. V dropped 0 bases and J dropped 6 bases, with 12 bases sitting between them.

In its sample, this clonotype was seen many times. This chain links TRBV29-1 with TRBJ2-7; D remains unclear. The ends were cut back, 4 bases at V and 3 bases at J, with 7 bases in the middle. CDR3 length: 11 amino acids. Germline V lookup: CDR1 SQVTM, CDR2 ANQGSEA. CDR3 protein: CSVAVVYEQYF. DNA of the CDR3: TGCAGCGTTGCCGTCGTCTACGAGCAGTACTTC.

This clonotype was seen many times. This chain joins TRBV20-1 and TRBJ1-2, with TRBD1 as a possible D gene (5 bases). Germline assignment: CDR1 DFQATT and CDR2 SNEGSKA (reference sequence). Trimming took 4 bases from V and 12 from J, leaving 15 bases between them. This CDR3 has 11 amino acids. In nucleotides, the CDR3 is TGCAGTGCTATCAGGGAGCGACATCACACCTTC. Translating gives CSAIRERHHTF.

This rearrangement joins TRBV19 to TRBJ1-1; D may be TRBD1 (6 bases). The length of the CDR3 is 13 residues. V gave up 4 bases and J gave up 8 bases, with 14 bases separating them. CDR1 and CDR2 from the germline V gene are LNHDA and SQIVND (reference sequence). The CDR3 reads CASSTQGSYEAFF. The DNA for the CDR3 is TGTGCCAGTAGTACTCAGGGGTCTTACGAAGCTTTCTTT.

This clonotype was counted ten times or more. The chain joins TRBV28 to TRBJ1-3; a possible D gene is TRBD1 (6 bases). CDR1 is MDHEN, CDR2 SYDVKM, per germline. The V end was cut by 7 bases, the J end by 5 bases, with 12 bases between. The CDR3 runs to 13 residues. The CDR3 loop is CASTSGARNTIYF. As DNA, the CDR3 is TGTGCCAGCACCTCAGGGGCAAGAAACACCATATATTTT.

The chain uses TRBV29-1 and TRBJ2-5; no clear D. The CDR3 has 12 amino acids. With 2 bases removed from V and 4 bases from J, the gap between germline ends came to 8 bases. Looked up from germline, CDR1 is SQVTM and CDR2 is ANQGSEA. CDR3 amino acids: CSVEMGSETQYF. The CDR3 bases are TGCAGCGTTGAAATGGGGTCAGAGACCCAGTACTTC.

This clonotype was found a few times. The chain combines TRBV20-1 with TRBJ2-1; 13 bases align to TRBD2. The CDR3 consists of 16 residues. The trim removed 5 bases at V and 4 bases at J, leaving 8 bases unmatched. The germline V gene has CDR1 DFQATT and CDR2 SNEGSKA (reference sequence). CDR3 in DNA: TGCAGTGCTCGGACTAGCGGGAGCCCTGGATACAATGAGCAGTTCTTC. This gives the protein CSARTSGSPGYNEQFF.

V and J are TRBV10-2 and TRBJ2-7; TRBD1 agrees at 10 bases. J lost 1 base, V lost 6 bases, and 0 bases had no gene match. The CDR3 is 13 residues long. Looked up from germline, CDR1 is WSHSY and CDR2 is SAAADI. The CDR3 DNA follows: TGCGCCAGCAGGGACAGGGGGTCCTACGAGCAGTACTTC. Its protein is CASRDRGSYEQYF.

There are a few counts of this clonotype. V is TRBV20-1 and J is TRBJ2-3; TRBD2 matches 11 bases. Germline V gives CDR1 DFQATT, CDR2 SNEGSKA (reference sequence). The CDR3 spans 17 residues. V dropped 1 base and J dropped 0; count of bases not matched to a gene: 6. CDR3 in amino acids: CSARALGTSGSTDTQYF. The CDR3 nucleotides read TGCAGTGCTAGAGCCCTAGGGACTAGCGGAAGCACAGATACGCAGTATTTT.

This clonotype was seen a handful of times. J is TRBJ2-1 and V is TRBV29-1, with 8 bases lining up with TRBD2. Trimming cost V 5 bases and J 4 bases; bases outside gene matches: 4. CDR3 length equals 13 residues. Germline CDR1 and CDR2: SQVTM and ANQGSEA. The CDR3 coding sequence is TGCAGCGTTACCGGGAGGGGGTACAATGAGCAGTTCTTC. It specifies CSVTGRGYNEQFF.

As to this clonotype: The junction differs from germline at one of its ends, possibly a read error. The chain employs TRBV15 and TRBJ1-4; 9 bases align to TRBD1. The CDR3 sequence is 15 residues long. Germline V gives CDR1 LNHNV, CDR2 YYDKDF (reference sequence). CDR3 nucleotide sequence: TGTGCCACCAGCAGTGGATCGACAGGGGGTGATCTAATCCGGTTT. This encodes CATSSGSTGGDLIRF.

This sequence joins TRBV24-1 and TRBJ2-1; tentative D call: TRBD2 (6 bases). This CDR3 has 16 residues. Germline assignment: CDR1 KGHDR and CDR2 SFDVKD. V was trimmed by 4 bases and J by 8 bases, leaving 20 bases between them. The CDR3 nucleotides read TGTGCCACCAGTGACCCGGGAGCCGGGCTACACGATGAGCAGTTCTTC. Protein sequence: CATSDPGAGLHDEQFF.